These 2 T cell receptor beta chains came from one sample sequenced in a study of molecular identifiers for immune sequencing clone quantification (dated by TCRdb to 2016 to 2019). The library was built by means of PCR. Reads for this sample came from a NextSeq 500. The public reads were reanalyzed by TCRdb: fastp trimming at Q25, MiXCR alignment, in-frame beta chains only. Every entry covers one CDR3 protein and lists the most common genes and DNA from its rows. This sample holds just over 95,000 distinct CDR3 sequences; 24% were observed only once. Clones ranked in the top ten supply more than 0.8% of the sample. The sequenced sample consisted of naive CD8+ T cells from blood, with Jurkat cell RNA spiked in. The cell subset or site tag for this specimen amounts to: FACS-sorted CD8+CD4-CCR7+CD45RA+ naive T cells. The receptors shown here come from a human donor in good health. Some libraries in this study had Jurkat cell RNA spiked in.

This clonotype came up many times. The chain couples TRBV28 to TRBJ1-1; the D gene is possibly TRBD1 (5 bases). The germline V gene has CDR1 MDHEN and CDR2 SYDVKM. The CDR3 spans 11 residues. V was trimmed by 9 bases and J by 4 bases, leaving 9 bases between them. The DNA of the CDR3 is TGTGCCAGTGGGGGGGGCACTGAAGCTTTCTTT. This gives the protein CASGGGTEAFF.

Ten or more counts support this clonotype. J is TRBJ2-3 and V is TRBV4-1; a weak D match, TRBD2 (6 bases). Germline loops: CDR1 MGHRA, CDR2 YSYEKL. V lost 6 bases and J 6 bases, leaving 19 bases between the germline ends. This CDR3 comprises 15 residues. The CDR3 loop is CASSPHIAVRDTQYF. The CDR3 DNA sequence: TGCGCCAGCAGTCCTCATATAGCGGTTCGGGATACGCAGTATTTT.